This TCR beta chain was recovered during a study of T cell responses to AZD1222 COVID-19 vaccine. Whole-study results and caveats: Among AZD1222 vaccinees, only 5 to 7 were seropositive at baseline. Females made up more of the donors, who were largely white British, and clonal diversity may have come out too low. Spike-specific TCR depth and breadth grew after two AZD1222 doses. The study found vaccine-associated CD4 TCRs spanning spike, dominant at 160-218 and 743-854.

Assay used: immunoSEQ multiplex PCR; TCRdb lists only in-frame clones, some missing. The table includes about 270,000 clones, approximately 94% detected once. Germline-derived CDR1 and CDR2 are SQVTM and ANQGSEA. The CDR3 covers 13 residues. In regard to this clone: Antigen: not known. Compared with germline, one end of the junction differs, possibly owing to a read error.

This rearrangement joins TRBV29-1 to TRBJ2-7; D might be TRBD1 or TRBD2, each matching 5 bases. The source of this sequence is an adult who received the AZD1222 COVID-19 vaccine. This specimen was peripheral blood, taken 28 days after the second AZD1222 dose. The CDR3 here is CSVEGDGGYEQYF. CDR3 DNA: TGCAGCGTCGAAGGGGACGGTGGTTACGAGCAGTACTTC.